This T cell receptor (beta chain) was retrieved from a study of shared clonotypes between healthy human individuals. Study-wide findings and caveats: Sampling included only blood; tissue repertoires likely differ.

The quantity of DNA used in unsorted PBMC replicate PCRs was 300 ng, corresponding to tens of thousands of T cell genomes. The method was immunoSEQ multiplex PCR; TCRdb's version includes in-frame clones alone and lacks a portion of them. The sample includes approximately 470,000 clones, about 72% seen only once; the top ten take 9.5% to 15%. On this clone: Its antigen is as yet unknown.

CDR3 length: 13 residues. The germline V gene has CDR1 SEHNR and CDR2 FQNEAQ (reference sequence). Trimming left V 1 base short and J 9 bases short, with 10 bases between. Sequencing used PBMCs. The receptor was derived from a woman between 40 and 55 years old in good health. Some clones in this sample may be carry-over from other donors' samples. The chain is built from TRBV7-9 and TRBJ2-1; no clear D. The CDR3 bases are TGTGCCAGCAGCTTAGAGATCCCGAGTGAGCAGTTCTTC. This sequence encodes CASSLEIPSEQFF.